A selection of T cell receptor beta chains follows, all from one sample in a study of CD8 T cells in Susac syndrome. TCRdb re-analysed the immunoSEQ multiplex PCR reads in MiXCR, keeping a single row per CDR3 protein. This table has about 200,000 distinct CDR3 sequences, around 95% appearing once. Sequencing was done on a sample of CD4+ T cells from PBMCs. The receptors derive from a human donor in good health. CDR3s include the opening cysteine and the closing phenylalanine or tryptophan. A D gene is named only where the DNA matches it firmly. The size entry is marked missing in some rows and otherwise reads once, few, many or a size class.

J: TRBJ1-1; D: .; size: .; V: TRBV5-1; CDR3: CASSLMPGTEAFF; DNA: TGCGCCAGCAGCTTGATGCCCGGCACTGAAGCTTTCTTT
J: TRBJ2-2; D: TRBD1; size: .; V: TRBV2; CDR3: CASSDLTGVGELFF; DNA: TGTGCCAGCAGTGACCTGACAGGGGTCGGGGAGCTGTTTTTT
J: TRBJ2-7; D: TRBD1; size: .; V: TRBV29-1; CDR3: CSVGGTGAYEQYF; DNA: TGCAGCGTTGGGGGGACAGGAGCCTACGAGCAGTACTTC
J: TRBJ1-1; D: .; size: .; V: TRBV29-1; CDR3: CSVLVGVPGRAFF; DNA: TGCAGCGTTTTAGTCGGGGTACCGGGAAGGGCTTTCTTT
J: TRBJ2-5; D: .; size: few; V: TRBV12-5; CDR3: CASGLEQETQYF; DNA: TGTGCTAGTGGTTTGGAACAAGAGACCCAGTACTTC
J: TRBJ1-4; D: .; size: .; V: TRBV7-9; CDR3: CASSLGRDTRATNEKLFF; DNA: TGTGCCAGCAGCTTAGGTCGGGACACCCGAGCAACTAATGAAAAACTGTTTTTT
J: TRBJ2-5; D: TRBD2; size: .; V: TRBV20-1; CDR3: CSAPIEVVVGRKTQYF; DNA: TGCAGTGCCCCAATAGAGGTGGTGGTCGGGAGGAAGACCCAGTACTTC
J: TRBJ2-1; D: .; size: .; V: TRBV29-1; CDR3: CSVERKGSSYNEQFF; DNA: TGCAGCGTTGAACGGAAAGGGAGCTCCTACAATGAGCAGTTCTTC
J: TRBJ1-5; D: .; size: .; V: TRBV7-9; CDR3: CASSLLSAGSPQHF; DNA: TGTGCCAGCAGCTTACTCAGCGCGGGATCGCCCCAGCATTTT
J: TRBJ2-2; D: .; size: .; V: TRBV29-1; CDR3: CSARDPGELFF; DNA: TGCAGCGCCAGGGACCCCGGGGAGCTGTTTTTT
J: TRBJ2-5; D: .; size: few; V: TRBV24-1; CDR3: CATSAGEETQYF; DNA: TGTGCCACCAGTGCGGGAGAAGAGACCCAGTACTTC
J: TRBJ2-1; D: TRBD2; size: .; V: TRBV20-1; CDR3: CSARDTAGGPNEQFF; DNA: TGCAGTGCTAGAGATACGGCGGGAGGTCCCAATGAGCAGTTCTTC
J: TRBJ2-5; D: .; size: .; V: TRBV12-3/TRBV12-4; CDR3: CASSTGTLRMETQYF; DNA: TGTGCCAGCAGTACGGGGACACTCCGGATGGAGACCCAGTACTTC
J: TRBJ2-3; D: .; size: .; V: TRBV9; CDR3: CASSGPDTDTQYF; DNA: TGTGCCAGCAGCGGTCCCGATACAGATACGCAGTATTTT
J: TRBJ1-2; D: .; size: .; V: TRBV7-8; CDR3: CASSPGPGIGGGYTF; DNA: TGTGCCAGCAGCCCAGGCCCAGGGATCGGGGGAGGCTACACCTTC
J: TRBJ2-5; D: TRBD2; size: .; V: TRBV3-1; CDR3: CASSLASGSQGETQYF; DNA: TGTGCCAGCAGCCTGGCTAGCGGGAGCCAAGGAGAGACCCAGTACTTC
J: TRBJ1-6; D: .; size: .; V: TRBV12-3/TRBV12-4; CDR3: CASSLEGRGRSLHF; DNA: TGTGCCAGCAGTTTAGAGGGGAGGGGACGGAGCCTCCACTTT
J: TRBJ2-3; D: TRBD2; size: .; V: TRBV3-1; CDR3: CASSQLAGVSTDTQYF; DNA: TGTGCCAGCAGCCAGCTAGCGGGGGTTAGCACAGATACGCAGTATTTT
J: TRBJ2-5; D: .; size: .; V: TRBV28; CDR3: CAPCETQYF; DNA: TGTGCCCCCTGCGAGACCCAGTACTTC
J: TRBJ2-7; D: .; size: .; V: TRBV3-1; CDR3: CASSLGVYEQYF; DNA: TGTGCCAGCAGCTTAGGGGTCTACGAGCAGTACTTC
J: TRBJ2-7; D: .; size: .; V: TRBV7-9; CDR3: CASSIRGRAEEQYF; DNA: TGTGCCAGCAGCATTAGGGGTAGGGCTGAAGAGCAGTACTTC
J: TRBJ2-5; D: .; size: few; V: TRBV12-3/TRBV12-4; CDR3: CASSLGGAETQYF; DNA: TGTGCCAGCAGTTTAGGCGGGGCAGAGACCCAGTACTTC
J: TRBJ2-3; D: .; size: .; V: TRBV12-3/TRBV12-4; CDR3: CASRAGDSTDTQYF; DNA: TGTGCCAGCAGGGCAGGGGATAGCACAGATACGCAGTATTTT
J: TRBJ1-1; D: .; size: .; V: TRBV28; CDR3: CASITPATEAFF; DNA: TGTGCCAGCATTACTCCGGCCACTGAAGCTTTCTTT